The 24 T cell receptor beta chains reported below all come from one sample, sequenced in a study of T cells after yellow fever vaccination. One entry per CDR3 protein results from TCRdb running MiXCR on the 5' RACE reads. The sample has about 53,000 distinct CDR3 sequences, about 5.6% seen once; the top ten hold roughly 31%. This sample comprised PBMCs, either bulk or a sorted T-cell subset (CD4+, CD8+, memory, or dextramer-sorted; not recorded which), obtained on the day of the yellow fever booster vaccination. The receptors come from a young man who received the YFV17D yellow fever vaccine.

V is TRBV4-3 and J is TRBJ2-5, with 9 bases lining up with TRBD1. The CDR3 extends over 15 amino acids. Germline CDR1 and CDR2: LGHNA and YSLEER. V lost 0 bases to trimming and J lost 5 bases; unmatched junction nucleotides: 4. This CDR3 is CASSQDGTGQETQYF. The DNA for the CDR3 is TGCGCCAGCAGCCAAGATGGGACAGGGCAGGAGACCCAGTACTTC.

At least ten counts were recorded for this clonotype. The CDR3 region has the DNA TGCAGTGCTAGATCTGGTCAGCCCCAGCATTTT. It is translated as CSARSGQPQHF. The chain is built from TRBV20-1 and TRBJ1-5; D not resolved. Germline CDR1 reads DFQATT; CDR2 reads SNEGSKA (reference sequence). The CDR3 length is 11 residues. V was clipped by 2 bases and J by 6 bases, with 5 bases between them.

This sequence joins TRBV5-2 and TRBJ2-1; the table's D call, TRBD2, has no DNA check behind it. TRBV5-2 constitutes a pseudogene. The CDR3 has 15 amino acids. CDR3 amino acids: CARTSAGALLNEQFF. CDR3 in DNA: TGTGCCAGAACTTCTGCGGGGGCCCTACTCAATGAGCAGTTCTTC.

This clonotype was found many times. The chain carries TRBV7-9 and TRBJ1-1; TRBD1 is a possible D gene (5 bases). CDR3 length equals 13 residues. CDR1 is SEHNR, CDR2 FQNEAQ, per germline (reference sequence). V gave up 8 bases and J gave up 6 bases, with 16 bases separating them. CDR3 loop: CASAWDPSAEAFF. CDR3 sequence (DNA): TGTGCCAGCGCCTGGGACCCGTCCGCTGAAGCTTTCTTT.

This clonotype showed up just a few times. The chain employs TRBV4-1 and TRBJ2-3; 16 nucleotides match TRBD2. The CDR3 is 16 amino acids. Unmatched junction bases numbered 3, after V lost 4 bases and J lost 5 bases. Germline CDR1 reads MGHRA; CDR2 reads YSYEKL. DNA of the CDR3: TGCGCCAGCAGCCGGGGGACTAGCGGGGGGGAAGATACGCAGTATTTT. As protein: CASSRGTSGGEDTQYF.

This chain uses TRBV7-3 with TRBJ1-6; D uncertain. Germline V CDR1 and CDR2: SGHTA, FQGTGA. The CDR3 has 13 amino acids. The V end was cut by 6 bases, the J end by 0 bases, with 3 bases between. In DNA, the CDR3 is TGTGCCAGCAGTAACTCCTATAATTCACCCCTCCACTTT. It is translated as CASSNSYNSPLHF.

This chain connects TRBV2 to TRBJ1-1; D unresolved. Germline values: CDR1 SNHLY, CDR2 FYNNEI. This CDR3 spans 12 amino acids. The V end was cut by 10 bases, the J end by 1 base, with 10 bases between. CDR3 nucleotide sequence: TGTGCCACAATTCGACGGAACACTGAAGCTTTCTTT. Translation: CATIRRNTEAFF.

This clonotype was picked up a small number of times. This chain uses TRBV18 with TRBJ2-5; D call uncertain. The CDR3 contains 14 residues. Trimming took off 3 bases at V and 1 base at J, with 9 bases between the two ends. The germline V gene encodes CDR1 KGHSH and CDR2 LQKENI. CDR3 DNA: TGTGCCAGCTCACCGGAAAGCTTCCAAGAGACCCAGTACTTC. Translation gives CASSPESFQETQYF.

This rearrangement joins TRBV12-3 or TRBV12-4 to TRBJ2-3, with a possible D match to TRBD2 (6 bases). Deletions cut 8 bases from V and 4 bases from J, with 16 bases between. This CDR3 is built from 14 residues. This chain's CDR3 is CASELYAGSDTQYF. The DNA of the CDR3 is TGTGCCAGCGAGTTATACGCGGGGTCAGATACGCAGTATTTT.

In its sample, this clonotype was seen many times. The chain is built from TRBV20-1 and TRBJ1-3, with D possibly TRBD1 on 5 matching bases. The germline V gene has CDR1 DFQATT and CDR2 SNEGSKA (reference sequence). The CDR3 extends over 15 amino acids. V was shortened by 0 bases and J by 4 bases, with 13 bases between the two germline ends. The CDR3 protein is CSARDTGVSGNTIYF. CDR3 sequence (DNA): TGCAGTGCTAGAGATACGGGGGTCTCAGGAAACACCATATATTTT.

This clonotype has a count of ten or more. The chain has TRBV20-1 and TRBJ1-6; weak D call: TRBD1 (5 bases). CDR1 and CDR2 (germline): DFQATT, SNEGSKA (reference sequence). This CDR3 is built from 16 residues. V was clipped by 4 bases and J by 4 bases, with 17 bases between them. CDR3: CSATAPLGLYNSPLHF. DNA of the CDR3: TGCAGTGCTACCGCCCCCCTGGGACTTTATAATTCACCCCTCCACTTT.

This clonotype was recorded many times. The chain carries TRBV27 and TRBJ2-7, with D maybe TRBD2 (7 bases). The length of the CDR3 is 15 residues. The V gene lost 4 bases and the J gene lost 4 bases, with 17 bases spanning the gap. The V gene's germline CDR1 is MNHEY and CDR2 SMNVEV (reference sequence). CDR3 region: CASSYQQGGRYEQYF. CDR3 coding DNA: TGTGCCAGCAGTTACCAACAGGGAGGGCGGTACGAGCAGTACTTC.

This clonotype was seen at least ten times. CDR3 sequence reads: CSGDSLSSTEAFF. CDR3 DNA sequence: TGCAGCGGGGACAGTCTGAGTAGCACTGAAGCTTTCTTT. The chain carries TRBV29-1 and TRBJ1-1; TRBD1 aligns across 7 bases. Germline-derived CDR1 and CDR2 are SQVTM and ANQGSEA. With 7 bases clipped from V and 4 bases from J, the junction kept 9 bases outside the gene matches. The CDR3 runs 13 residues.

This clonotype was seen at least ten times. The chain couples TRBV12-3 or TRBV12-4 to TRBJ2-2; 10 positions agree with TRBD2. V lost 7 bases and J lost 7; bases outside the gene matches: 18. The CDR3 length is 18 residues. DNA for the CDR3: TGTGCCAGCACTTCGGGGTTTGAGCTAGCGGGGGTTGGCGGGGAGCTGTTTTTT. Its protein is CASTSGFELAGVGGELFF.

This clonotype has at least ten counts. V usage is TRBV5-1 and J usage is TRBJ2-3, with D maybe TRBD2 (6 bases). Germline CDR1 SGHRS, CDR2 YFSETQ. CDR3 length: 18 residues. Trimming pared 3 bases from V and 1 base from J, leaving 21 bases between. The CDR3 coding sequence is TGCGCCAGCAGCTCGCGCGGGGTAGCGCTGGAGGGCACAGATACGCAGTATTTT. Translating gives CASSSRGVALEGTDTQYF.

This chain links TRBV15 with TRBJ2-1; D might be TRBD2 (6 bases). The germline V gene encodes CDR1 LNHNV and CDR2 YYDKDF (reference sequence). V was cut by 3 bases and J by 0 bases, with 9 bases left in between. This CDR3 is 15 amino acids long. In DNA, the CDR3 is TGTGCCACCAGCAGGACTAGGGGCTCCTACAATGAGCAGTTCTTC. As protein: CATSRTRGSYNEQFF.

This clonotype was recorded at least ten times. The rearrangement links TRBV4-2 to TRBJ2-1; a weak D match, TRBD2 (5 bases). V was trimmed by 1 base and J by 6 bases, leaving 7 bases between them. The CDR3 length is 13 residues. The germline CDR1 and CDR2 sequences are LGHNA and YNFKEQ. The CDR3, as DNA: TGTGCCAGCAGCCAAGTGACTACCAATGAGCAGTTCTTC. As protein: CASSQVTTNEQFF.

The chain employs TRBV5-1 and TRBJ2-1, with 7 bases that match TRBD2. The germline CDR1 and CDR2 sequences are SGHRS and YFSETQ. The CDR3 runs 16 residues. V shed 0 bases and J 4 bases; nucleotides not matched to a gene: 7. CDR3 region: CASSLVSGGIYNEQFF. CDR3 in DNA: TGCGCCAGCAGCTTGGTTTCCGGGGGGATATACAATGAGCAGTTCTTC.

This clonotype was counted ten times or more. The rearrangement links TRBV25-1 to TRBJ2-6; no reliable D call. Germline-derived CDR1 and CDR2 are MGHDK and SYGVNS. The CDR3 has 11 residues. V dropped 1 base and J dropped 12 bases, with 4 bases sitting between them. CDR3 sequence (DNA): TGTGCCAGCAGTGAATCAGGCGTCCTGACTTTC. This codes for CASSESGVLTF. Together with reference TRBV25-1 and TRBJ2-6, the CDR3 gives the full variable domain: EADIYQTPRYLVIGTGKKITLECSQTMGHDKMYWYQQDPGMELHLIHYSYGVNSTEKGDLSSESTVSRIRTEHFPLTLESARPSHTSQYLCASSESGVLTFGAGSRLTVL.

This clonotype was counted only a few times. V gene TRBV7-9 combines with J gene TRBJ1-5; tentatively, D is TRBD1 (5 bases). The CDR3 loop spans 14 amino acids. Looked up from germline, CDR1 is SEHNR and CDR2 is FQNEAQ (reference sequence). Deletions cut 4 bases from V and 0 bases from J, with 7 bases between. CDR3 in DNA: TGTGCCAGCAGCTCGACAGTTAGCAATCAGCCCCAGCATTTT. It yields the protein CASSSTVSNQPQHF. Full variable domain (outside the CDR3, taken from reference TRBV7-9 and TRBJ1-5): DTGVSQNPRHKITKRGQNVTFRCDPISEHNRLYWYRQTLGQGPEFLTYFQNEAQLEKSRLLSDRFSAERPKGSFSTLEIQRTEQGDSAMYLCASSSTVSNQPQHFGDGTRLSIL.

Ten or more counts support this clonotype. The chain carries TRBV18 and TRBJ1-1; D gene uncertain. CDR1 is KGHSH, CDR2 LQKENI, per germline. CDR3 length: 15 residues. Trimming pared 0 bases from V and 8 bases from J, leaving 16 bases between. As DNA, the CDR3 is TGTGCCAGCTCACCACCCGGGTCCAGGAGAGTGGAAGCTTTCTTT. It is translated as CASSPPGSRRVEAFF.

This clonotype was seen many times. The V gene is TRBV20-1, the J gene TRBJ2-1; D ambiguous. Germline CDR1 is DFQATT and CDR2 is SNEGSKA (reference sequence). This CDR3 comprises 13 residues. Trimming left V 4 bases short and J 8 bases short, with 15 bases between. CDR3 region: CSANPSSAHEQFF. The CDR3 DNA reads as TGCAGTGCTAACCCCTCGAGCGCCCATGAGCAGTTCTTC.

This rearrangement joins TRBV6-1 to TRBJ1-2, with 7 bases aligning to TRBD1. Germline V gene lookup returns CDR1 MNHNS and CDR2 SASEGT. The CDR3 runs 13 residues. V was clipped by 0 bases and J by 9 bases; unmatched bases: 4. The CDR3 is CASSEADRDSYTF. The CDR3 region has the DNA TGTGCCAGCAGTGAAGCCGACAGGGATAGCTACACCTTC.

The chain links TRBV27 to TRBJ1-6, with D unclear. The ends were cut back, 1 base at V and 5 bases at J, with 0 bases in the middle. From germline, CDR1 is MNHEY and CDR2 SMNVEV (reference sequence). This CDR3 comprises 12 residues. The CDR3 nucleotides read TGTGCCAGCAGTTTATATAATTCACCCCTCCACTTT. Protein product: CASSLYNSPLHF.